Shown below are 13 T cell receptor beta chains from a single sample sequenced in a study of blood T cell repertoires in COVID-19. Generated by immunoSEQ multiplex PCR, the TCRdb table keeps only in-frame clones and is missing some. The sample holds 300,000 to 350,000 clones; 80% to 95% are singletons and the top ten take 6% to 7%. Sequenced material: peripheral blood. The receptors originated from a woman in her twenties or thirties with COVID-19, enrolled during active disease.

The chain uses TRBV5-1 and TRBJ2-5; 7 positions agree with TRBD1. The CDR3 sequence is 14 residues long. Germline V gene lookup returns CDR1 SGHRS and CDR2 YFSETQ. With V trimmed by 4 bases and J by 1 base, 4 bases remained unmatched. CDR3 sequence (DNA): TGCGCCAGCAGCACAGGGACAGTCCAAGAGACCCAGTACTTC. Translating it yields CASSTGTVQETQYF.

The chain links TRBV10-2 to TRBJ1-1, with D possibly being TRBD1 (6 bases). CDR3 length equals 14 residues. Trimming shortened V by 0 bases and J by 10 bases, and 15 bases separated the two germline ends. Germline-derived CDR1 and CDR2 are WSHSY and SAAADI. The CDR3 region has the DNA TGCGCCAGCAGTGAGTCGAAGGACAGCCTTCCAGCTTTCTTT. It yields the protein CASSESKDSLPAFF.

This sequence joins TRBV5-1 and TRBJ1-1; D remains ambiguous. The CDR3 runs 17 residues. V was trimmed by 0 bases and J by 3 bases, leaving 18 bases between them. CDR1 is SGHRS and CDR2 is YFSETQ in the germline V gene. CDR3 DNA: TGCGCCAGCAGCTTGGGACGGCGGAGTTCGGAGGACACTGAAGCTTTCTTT. Translation: CASSLGRRSSEDTEAFF.

V gene TRBV5-1 combines with J gene TRBJ2-5; D is possibly TRBD2 (5 bases). CDR3 length: 12 amino acids. CDR1 SGHRS and CDR2 YFSETQ come from the germline V gene. Trimming cost V 7 bases and J 5 bases, with 12 bases left between them. The chain's CDR3 is CASGIGMETQYF. DNA of the CDR3: TGCGCCAGCGGGATCGGGATGGAGACCCAGTACTTC.

J is TRBJ2-2 and V is TRBV7-9, with D perhaps matching TRBD2 (5 bases). Germline CDR1 SEHNR, CDR2 FQNEAQ (reference sequence). The CDR3 loop spans 16 amino acids. The ends were cut back, 2 bases at V and 3 bases at J, with 13 bases in the middle. Written as DNA, the CDR3 is TGTGCCAGCAGCTTACTCAGCGGATCTCACACCGGGGAGCTGTTTTTT. This sequence encodes CASSLLSGSHTGELFF. Full variable domain (remainder filled in from reference TRBV7-9 and TRBJ2-2): DTGVSQNPRHKITKRGQNVTFRCDPISEHNRLYWYRQTLGQGPEFLTYFQNEAQLEKSRLLSDRFSAERPKGSFSTLEIQRTEQGDSAMYLCASSLLSGSHTGELFFGEGSRLTVL.

V and J are TRBV5-4 and TRBJ1-1; the match to TRBD1 covers 7 bases. The V gene end was trimmed by 0 bases and the J gene end by 3 bases; junction bases not matched to a gene: 8. CDR1 is SGHNT, CDR2 YYREEE, per germline (reference sequence). The CDR3 is made up of 16 amino acids. CDR3 DNA sequence: TGTGCCAGCAGCTTGGCCGGAGGCAGGGGGTACACTGAAGCTTTCTTT. Its protein is CASSLAGGRGYTEAFF. Together with reference TRBV5-4 and TRBJ1-1, the CDR3 gives the full variable domain: ETGVTQSPTHLIKTRGQQVTLRCSSQSGHNTVSWYQQALGQGPQFIFQYYREEENGRGNFPPRFSGLQFPNYSSELNVNALELDDSALYLCASSLAGGRGYTEAFFGQGTRLTVV.

The gene calls are TRBV5-1 and TRBJ2-7; the match to TRBD1 covers 8 bases. The CDR3 length is 15 residues. Losses at the gene ends were 4 bases for V and 2 bases for J; bases not matched to a gene: 8. CDR1 and CDR2 (germline): SGHRS, YFSETQ. The CDR3 sequence is CASSRGTGNTYEQYF. CDR3 in DNA: TGCGCCAGCAGCCGGGGGACAGGCAACACCTACGAGCAGTACTTC.

This clone was found once. The chain is built from TRBV10-3 and TRBJ2-1; possibly TRBD2 for D (6 bases). Trimming stripped 11 bases from V and 2 bases from J, with 10 bases between. Per the germline V gene, CDR1 is ENHRY and CDR2 is SYGVKD. There are 12 residues in the CDR3. The CDR3 loop is CASRGTYNEQFF. The CDR3 nucleotides are TGTGCCTCCCGGGGGACCTACAATGAGCAGTTCTTC.

This clone is a singleton in its sample. This sequence joins TRBV13 and TRBJ1-4; 8 nucleotides match TRBD1. V lost 6 bases to trimming and J lost 4 bases; unmatched junction nucleotides: 7. The CDR3 loop spans 15 amino acids. The germline V gene encodes CDR1 PRHDT and CDR2 FYEKMQ (reference sequence). This CDR3 is CASSSGQGLNEKLFF. CDR3 coding DNA: TGTGCCAGCAGTTCAGGACAGGGCCTTAATGAAAAACTGTTTTTT.

The rearrangement joins TRBV15 to TRBJ2-7; possibly TRBD2 for D (6 bases). CDR1 and CDR2 (germline): LNHNV, YYDKDF (reference sequence). Trimming took off 0 bases at V and 2 bases at J, with 8 bases between the two ends. The CDR3 length is 14 residues. The CDR3 DNA sequence: TGTGCCACCAGCAGAGAGGGAGGCCCCTACGAGCAGTACTTC. Its translation is CATSREGGPYEQYF.

The chain combines TRBV5-1 with TRBJ1-2; 12 bases agree with TRBD1. The CDR3 is made up of 13 amino acids. V lost 4 bases, J lost 8 bases, and 3 bases stayed unmatched. Germline CDR1 SGHRS, CDR2 YFSETQ. CDR3 in amino acids: CASSGTGGEGYTF. The CDR3 DNA is TGCGCCAGCAGCGGGACAGGGGGCGAGGGCTACACCTTC.

This chain joins TRBV28 and TRBJ2-7, with TRBD1 matching over 10 bases. The CDR3 has 14 residues. Germline-derived CDR1 and CDR2 are MDHEN and SYDVKM. Trimming at V came to 6 bases and at J to 4 bases, leaving 6 bases not matched to a gene. The CDR3 region is CASRLGQGPYEQYF. The CDR3 DNA reads as TGTGCCAGCAGGCTGGGACAGGGGCCTTACGAGCAGTACTTC.

The chain recombines TRBV10-2 with TRBJ2-5; TRBD1 aligns across 7 bases. V trimming: 6 bases; J trimming: 6 bases; junction bases outside the gene matches: 7. This CDR3 has 13 amino acids. Germline CDR1 reads WSHSY; CDR2 reads SAAADI. The DNA of the CDR3 is TGCGCCAGCAGCTCACAGGGGTCGCAGACCCAGTACTTC. Translating it yields CASSSQGSQTQYF.